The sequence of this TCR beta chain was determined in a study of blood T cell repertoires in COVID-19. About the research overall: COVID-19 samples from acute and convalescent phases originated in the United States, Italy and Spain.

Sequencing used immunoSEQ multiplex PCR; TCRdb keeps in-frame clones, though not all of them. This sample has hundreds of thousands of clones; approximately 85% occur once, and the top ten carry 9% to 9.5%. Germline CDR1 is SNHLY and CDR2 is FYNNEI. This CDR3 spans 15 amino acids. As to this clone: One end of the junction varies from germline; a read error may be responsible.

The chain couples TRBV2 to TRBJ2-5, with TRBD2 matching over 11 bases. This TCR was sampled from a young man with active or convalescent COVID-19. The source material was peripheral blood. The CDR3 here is CASSQASGGSETQYF. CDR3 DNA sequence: TGTGCCAGCAGTCAAGCTAGCGGGGGGTCAGAGACCCAGTACTTC.